This T cell receptor beta chain derives from a study of cytomegalovirus exposure and HLA in healthy donors. Study in general: The study's early data release held roughly 91 million unique TCRs from HLA-typed donors. Of roughly 400 genotyped donors, around 80% grouped in the Caucasian-associated ancestry cluster. Whole-study findings and limits: Most TCRs appeared rarely, but some public TCRs recurred in many donors.

PCR amplification relied on 60 Vbeta primers (plus 13 Jbeta primers). Under the authors' procedure: It was a later analysis that counted about 80 million unique TCR beta chains, of which some 9.9 million were shared. Profiled with immunoSEQ multiplex PCR; TCRdb holds only in-frame clones, not every one. Clone size and the V and J calls come from that table; the DNA yielded D and trimming. The sample gives 150,000 to 200,000 clones, 85% of which show up once; about 2.5% is in the top ten. Of note for this clone: Its antigen remains unknown.

The germline V gene has CDR1 MDHEN and CDR2 SYDVKM. V lost 7 bases and J lost 3; bases outside the gene matches: 2. CDR3 length equals 13 residues. Material for sequencing was PBMCs. The gene calls are TRBV28 and TRBJ2-4; 8 positions agree with TRBD2. This TCR derives from a woman between 50 and 59 years old in good health and CMV-seronegative. DNA for the CDR3: TGTGCCAGCAAAACTAGCGGCAAAAACATTCAGTACTTC. It translates to CASKTSGKNIQYF.